The 31 T cell receptor beta chains reported below all come from one sample, sequenced in a study of shared clonotypes between healthy human individuals. The data were produced by immunoSEQ multiplex PCR, yet TCRdb's version contains in-frame clones alone and is incomplete. This table holds over a million clones, more than 95% found once. The sample comprised naive CD4+ T cells sorted from blood. Described subset: CD45RA+ positively selected. The receptors derive from a young man in good health.

The chain combines TRBV5-1 with TRBJ1-1, with TRBD1 as a possible D gene (6 bases). This CDR3 has 17 residues. V shed 0 bases and J shed 4 bases, with 19 bases lying between them. The germline V gene encodes CDR1 SGHRS and CDR2 YFSETQ. CDR3 in amino acids: CASSLAPGRTGATEAFF. In nucleotides, the CDR3 is TGCGCCAGCAGCTTGGCCCCGGGGCGGACGGGGGCCACTGAAGCTTTCTTT.

CDR3 sequence reads: CASSQDEGGNQPQHF. DNA of the CDR3: TGCGCCAGCAGCCAAGATGAGGGGGGCAATCAGCCCCAGCATTTT. V usage is TRBV4-1 and J usage is TRBJ1-5; tentatively, D is TRBD1 (6 bases). The CDR3 totals 15 residues. The germline V and J ends were trimmed by 0 bases and 2 bases, with 8 bases remaining between them. Germline CDR1 is MGHRA and CDR2 is YSYEKL.

V gene TRBV6-1 combines with J gene TRBJ1-5; unclear D gene. This CDR3 contains 14 residues. The germline gives CDR1 MNHNS, CDR2 SASEGT. V gave up 2 bases and J gave up 6 bases, with 11 bases separating them. Here the CDR3 DNA reads TGTGCCAGCAGTGAAAAGAGGGCCGCTCAGCCCCAGCATTTT. Its translation is CASSEKRAAQPQHF.

The chain couples TRBV27 to TRBJ2-7; 8 bases align to TRBD1. The junction had 14 bases not matched to a gene; V was cut back by 4 bases and J by 0 bases. This CDR3 is 18 amino acids long. In germline, CDR1 is MNHEY, CDR2 SMNVEV (reference sequence). The CDR3 loop is CASSSSTRQGRISYEQYF. CDR3 in DNA: TGTGCCAGCAGTTCATCTACTCGACAGGGGCGAATCTCCTACGAGCAGTACTTC.

This sequence joins TRBV10-3 and TRBJ2-2, with D possibly TRBD1 on 5 matching bases. Germline V gene data show CDR1 as ENHRY and CDR2 as SYGVKD. This CDR3 has 14 residues. The V end lost 4 bases, the J end lost 5 bases, and 11 bases lay between the germline ends. CDR3 protein: CAISAGLTTGELFF. DNA of the CDR3: TGTGCCATCAGTGCAGGGCTCACAACCGGGGAGCTGTTTTTT.

The rearrangement uses TRBV6-5 and TRBJ2-5; D might be TRBD1 (5 bases). Germline values: CDR1 MNHEY, CDR2 SVGAGI. V shed 2 bases and J shed 2 bases, with 15 bases lying between them. CDR3 length equals 16 residues. The CDR3 here is CASSYGVGTGQETQYF. CDR3 nucleotide sequence: TGTGCCAGCAGTTACGGGGTGGGAACAGGTCAAGAGACCCAGTACTTC.

This chain joins TRBV18 and TRBJ1-1; D is unresolved. The CDR3 length is 14 residues. Germline V lookup: CDR1 KGHSH, CDR2 LQKENI. V was clipped by 3 bases and J by 8 bases, with 16 bases between them. The CDR3 reads CASSPGFTYLEAFF. The CDR3 bases are TGTGCCAGCTCACCGGGGTTCACCTATCTGGAAGCTTTCTTT.

About this clone itself: One end of the junction fails to match germline, which may point to a read error. The V and J genes are TRBV6-1 and TRBJ1-3; D is undetermined. CDR3 length: 15 amino acids. CDR1 MNHNS and CDR2 SASEGT come from the germline V gene. This CDR3 is CASREGLYSGNTIYF. Written as DNA, the CDR3 is TGTGCCAGCAGGGAAGGACTATACTCTGGAAACACCATATATTTT.

V is TRBV2 and J is TRBJ2-5; D ambiguous. The CDR3 runs to 13 residues. The germline gives CDR1 SNHLY, CDR2 FYNNEI. V lost 5 bases and J 1 base, leaving 8 bases between the germline ends. CDR3 DNA: TGTGCCAGCAGTTCCTTAAGCCAAGAGACCCAGTACTTC. Its protein is CASSSLSQETQYF.

This rearrangement joins TRBV18 to TRBJ2-7; the D is unclear. The CDR3 length is 15 residues. Trimming cost V 0 bases and J 2 bases, with 11 bases left between them. Germline CDR1 and CDR2: KGHSH and LQKENI. Here the CDR3 reads CASSPPFSGAYEQYF. For the CDR3, the DNA is TGTGCCAGCTCACCACCTTTCTCTGGAGCCTACGAGCAGTACTTC.

The V gene is TRBV18, the J gene TRBJ1-3; D not resolved. V was clipped by 1 base and J by 0 bases, with 10 bases between them. CDR1 is KGHSH and CDR2 is LQKENI in the germline V gene. CDR3 length: 16 amino acids. The CDR3 coding sequence is TGTGCCAGCTCACCACTGGGCGGGAACTCTGGAAACACCATATATTTT. Encoded protein: CASSPLGGNSGNTIYF.

This CDR3 reads CASSSWTSGSGGETQYF. The DNA for the CDR3 is TGTGCCAGCAGCTCCTGGACTAGCGGGTCAGGAGGAGAGACCCAGTACTTC. The gene calls are TRBV7-2 and TRBJ2-5; 11 bases map to TRBD2. There are 17 residues in the CDR3. Trimming removed 4 bases from V and 4 bases from J; junction bases left unmatched: 11. Germline CDR1 and CDR2: SGHTA and FQGNSA.

CDR3 nucleotide sequence: TGTGCCAGCAGTTTCACCCCGCAGGGGAGCACTGAAGCTTTCTTT. It yields the protein CASSFTPQGSTEAFF. The J gene is TRBJ1-1, the V gene TRBV27, with a tentative D call TRBD1 (6 bases). Looked up from germline, CDR1 is MNHEY and CDR2 is SMNVEV (reference sequence). This CDR3 spans 15 amino acids. With 3 bases removed from V and 4 bases from J, the gap between germline ends came to 15 bases.

V is TRBV21-1 and J is TRBJ1-5; TRBD1, the table's D call, was not compared with the DNA. TRBV21-1 is described as a pseudogene. CDR3 length: 14 amino acids. The CDR3 DNA follows: TGTGCCAGCGAGCAGGACAGAATCAATCAGCCCCAGCATTTT. Its protein product is CASEQDRINQPQHF.

J is TRBJ2-4 and V is TRBV7-9, with 7 bases matching TRBD1. The length of the CDR3 is 16 residues. With V trimmed by 6 bases and J by 0 bases, 8 bases remained unmatched. CDR1 is SEHNR, CDR2 FQNEAQ, per germline (reference sequence). The CDR3: CASRSTGEGAKNIQYF. The CDR3 DNA reads as TGTGCCAGCAGGAGTACAGGGGAAGGAGCCAAAAACATTCAGTACTTC.

The chain employs TRBV19 and TRBJ2-4; unclear D gene. Trimming left V 10 bases short and J 8 bases short, with 21 bases between. Germline V gives CDR1 LNHDA, CDR2 SQIVND (reference sequence). This CDR3 is built from 14 residues. The CDR3 DNA sequence: TGTGCCACCTCCCCCCGGCCTCTTGGAGACATTCAGTACTTC. Translating gives CATSPRPLGDIQYF.

This chain links TRBV27 with TRBJ2-3; 8 nucleotides match TRBD2. This CDR3 contains 16 residues. From germline, CDR1 is MNHEY and CDR2 SMNVEV (reference sequence). Trimming took 4 bases from V and 6 from J; bases not matched to a gene: 12. The chain's CDR3 is CASSWGSGSSSDTQYF. The CDR3 DNA reads as TGTGCCAGCAGTTGGGGGAGCGGGAGTTCTTCCGATACGCAGTATTTT.

This clone was observed a single time. This sequence joins TRBV9 and TRBJ1-1; TRBD1 agrees at 7 bases. The trim removed 7 bases at V and 5 bases at J, leaving 14 bases unmatched. This CDR3 contains 15 residues. The germline CDR1 and CDR2 sequences are SGDLS and YYNGEE. The chain's CDR3 is CASSRQGSTGTEAFF. The CDR3 nucleotides read TGTGCCAGCTCCAGACAGGGCTCGACGGGGACTGAAGCTTTCTTT.

About this clone: The sample carries other DNA sequences with the same CDR3. This chain connects TRBV7-2 to TRBJ1-5, with a tentative D call TRBD1 (5 bases). Germline lookup yields CDR1 SGHTA and CDR2 FQGNSA. V lost 5 bases to trimming and J lost 7 bases, with 12 bases between them. The CDR3 contains 13 residues. CDR3 residues: CASSSQGRQPQHF. The CDR3, as DNA: TGTGCCAGCAGCAGCCAGGGTAGGCAGCCCCAGCATTTT.

This clone was picked up a small number of times. Within the sample, other DNA sequences also encode this same CDR3. V usage is TRBV11-2 and J usage is TRBJ2-7; D unresolved. This CDR3 has 11 amino acids. CDR1 and CDR2 (germline): SGHAT, FQNNGV. Trimming left V 3 bases short and J 1 base short, with 1 base between. CDR3 protein: CASSFSYEQYF. The CDR3 DNA sequence: TGTGCCAGCAGCTTTTCCTACGAGCAGTACTTC.

This rearrangement joins TRBV14 to TRBJ2-1; 8 bases line up with TRBD2. V lost 3 bases and J lost 4; bases outside the gene matches: 5. The CDR3 sequence is 15 residues long. The V gene's germline CDR1 is SGHDN and CDR2 FVKESK. CDR3 in DNA: TGTGCCAGCAGCCATAGAGCGGGAGTGTACAATGAGCAGTTCTTC. Amino acid sequence: CASSHRAGVYNEQFF. Based on the CDR3 plus reference TRBV14 and TRBJ2-1, the full variable domain is EAGVTQFPSHSVIEKGQTVTLRCDPISGHDNLYWYRRVMGKEIKFLLHFVKESKQDESGMPNNRFLAERTGGTYSTLKVQPAELEDSGVYFCASSHRAGVYNEQFFGPGTRLTVL.

The chain couples TRBV5-4 to TRBJ2-7; TRBD1 aligns across 8 bases. J gave up 6 bases and V 3 bases, and 14 bases lay outside the gene matches. Germline-derived CDR1 and CDR2 are SGHNT and YYREEE (reference sequence). The CDR3 consists of 16 residues. This CDR3 reads CASSSGVPGQAAEQYF. CDR3 in DNA: TGTGCCAGCAGCTCCGGGGTACCGGGACAGGCTGCCGAGCAGTACTTC.

The chain joins TRBV18 to TRBJ2-7; 11 bases align to TRBD2. The CDR3 contains 18 residues. Germline V gene lookup returns CDR1 KGHSH and CDR2 LQKENI. V lost 8 bases and J lost 1; bases outside the gene matches: 16. The CDR3: CASQSDTSGSVSSYEQYF. CDR3 coding DNA: TGTGCCAGCCAATCAGACACTAGCGGGAGTGTTTCTTCCTACGAGCAGTACTTC.

The chain is built from TRBV5-6 and TRBJ2-3; 10 bases line up with TRBD2. V gave up 0 bases and J gave up 5 bases; unmatched junction bases: 6. Germline V gene data show CDR1 as SGHDT and CDR2 as YYEEEE. This CDR3 spans 16 amino acids. CDR3 amino acids: CASSLVSSGRGDTQYF. CDR3 DNA sequence: TGTGCCAGCAGCTTGGTGTCTAGCGGGAGAGGAGATACGCAGTATTTT.

This clone was detected once. The chain couples TRBV11-2 to TRBJ2-7; D gene ambiguous. CDR3 length equals 14 residues. Germline lookup yields CDR1 SGHAT and CDR2 FQNNGV. Trimming stripped 0 bases from V and 7 bases from J, with 13 bases between. Written as DNA, the CDR3 is TGTGCCAGCAGCTTAGATCCGGCCCTCCAAGAGCAGTACTTC. Encoded protein: CASSLDPALQEQYF.

The chain couples TRBV28 to TRBJ1-2; a weak D match, TRBD1 (5 bases). The CDR3 loop spans 15 amino acids. Germline-derived CDR1 and CDR2 are MDHEN and SYDVKM. Trimming shortened V by 6 bases and J by 0 bases, and 14 bases separated the two germline ends. As DNA, the CDR3 is TGTGCCAGCAGGCTGGGGGGGTTCGCTAACTATGGCTACACCTTC. This translates into CASRLGGFANYGYTF.

The gene calls are TRBV4-3 and TRBJ2-1, with a tentative D call TRBD1 (6 bases). Germline V gene data show CDR1 as LGHNA and CDR2 as YSLEER. CDR3 length: 13 amino acids. Between the trimmed V and J ends, which lost 3 bases and 9 bases, there was a span of 12 bases. CDR3 sequence: CASSQGIGGEQFF. DNA for the CDR3: TGCGCCAGCAGCCAGGGAATAGGGGGTGAGCAGTTCTTC.

The rearrangement uses TRBV11-2 and TRBJ2-1; D call uncertain. The CDR3 is 14 residues long. Germline V gives CDR1 SGHAT, CDR2 FQNNGV. Trimming cost V 6 bases and J 0 bases, with 9 bases left between them. CDR3 DNA: TGTGCCAGCAGAGTACAGAGCTCCTACAATGAGCAGTTCTTC. Its protein is CASRVQSSYNEQFF.

This chain links TRBV28 with TRBJ1-5; 8 positions agree with TRBD1. Unmatched junction bases numbered 3, after V lost 5 bases and J lost 0 bases. The CDR3 is made up of 15 amino acids. Germline CDR1 MDHEN, CDR2 SYDVKM. CDR3: CASSVDRGSNQPQHF. The CDR3 coding sequence is TGTGCCAGCAGTGTCGACAGGGGTAGCAATCAGCCCCAGCATTTT.

To note about this clone: Other nucleotide sequences from this sample produce the same CDR3. The chain has TRBV5-1 and TRBJ2-5, with 9 positions matching TRBD1. The CDR3 runs 15 residues. Unmatched junction bases numbered 2, after V lost 0 bases and J lost 2 bases. The germline V gene has CDR1 SGHRS and CDR2 YFSETQ. CDR3 in amino acids: CASSLVGQGQETQYF. The CDR3 DNA reads TGCGCCAGCAGCTTGGTGGGACAGGGACAAGAGACCCAGTACTTC.

This chain links TRBV28 with TRBJ1-1; TRBD1 matches at 7 bases. Germline V lookup: CDR1 MDHEN, CDR2 SYDVKM. There are 14 residues in the CDR3. The V segment lost 5 bases and the J segment 1 base; nucleotides outside the gene matches: 4. The CDR3 bases are TGTGCCAGCAGTCCGGGACAGCAGAACACTGAAGCTTTCTTT. It specifies CASSPGQQNTEAFF.